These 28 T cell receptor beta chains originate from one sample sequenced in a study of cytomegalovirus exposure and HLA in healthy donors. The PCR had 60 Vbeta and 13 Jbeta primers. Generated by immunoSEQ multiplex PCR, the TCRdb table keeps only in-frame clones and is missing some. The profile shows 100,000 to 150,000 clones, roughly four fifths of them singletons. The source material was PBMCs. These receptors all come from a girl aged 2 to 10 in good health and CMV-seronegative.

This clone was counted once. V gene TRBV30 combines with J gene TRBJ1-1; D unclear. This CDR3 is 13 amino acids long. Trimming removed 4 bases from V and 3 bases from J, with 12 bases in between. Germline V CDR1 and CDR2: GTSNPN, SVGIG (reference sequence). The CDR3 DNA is TGTGCCTGGAATCGACTGCGAGACACTGAAGCTTTCTTT. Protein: CAWNRLRDTEAFF.

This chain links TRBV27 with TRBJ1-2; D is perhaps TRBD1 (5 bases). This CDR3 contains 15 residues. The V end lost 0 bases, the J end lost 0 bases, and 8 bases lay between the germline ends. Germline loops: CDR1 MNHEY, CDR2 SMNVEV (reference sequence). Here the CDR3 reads CASSLSWGSNYGYTF. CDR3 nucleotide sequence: TGTGCCAGCAGTTTATCTTGGGGCTCTAACTATGGCTACACCTTC.

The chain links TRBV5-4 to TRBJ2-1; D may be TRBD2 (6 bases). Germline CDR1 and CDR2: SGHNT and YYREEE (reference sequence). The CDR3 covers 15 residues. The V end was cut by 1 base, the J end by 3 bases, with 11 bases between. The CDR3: CASSLYWGDYNEQFF. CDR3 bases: TGTGCCAGCAGCTTGTATTGGGGGGACTACAATGAGCAGTTCTTC.

The CDR3 DNA is TGTGCCAGCAGCCGCCATGGGACAGGGAACTATGGCTACACCTTC. Its translation is CASSRHGTGNYGYTF. The chain combines TRBV7-9 with TRBJ1-2; TRBD1 agrees at 9 bases. This CDR3 is built from 15 residues. J lost 2 bases, V lost 5 bases, and 6 bases had no gene match. Germline CDR1 is SEHNR and CDR2 is FQNEAQ (reference sequence).

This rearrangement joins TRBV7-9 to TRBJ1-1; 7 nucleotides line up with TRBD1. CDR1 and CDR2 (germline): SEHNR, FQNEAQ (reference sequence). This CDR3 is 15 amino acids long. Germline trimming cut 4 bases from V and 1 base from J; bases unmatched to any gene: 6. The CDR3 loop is CASSSQTGKNTEAFF. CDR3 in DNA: TGTGCCAGCAGCTCCCAGACAGGGAAGAACACTGAAGCTTTCTTT.

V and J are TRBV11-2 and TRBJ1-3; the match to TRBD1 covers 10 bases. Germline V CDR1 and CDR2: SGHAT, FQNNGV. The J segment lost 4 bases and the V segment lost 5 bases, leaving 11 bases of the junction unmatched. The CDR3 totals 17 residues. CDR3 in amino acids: CASSVTGGASSGNTIYF. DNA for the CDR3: TGTGCCAGCAGCGTGACAGGGGGCGCGTCATCAGGAAACACCATATATTTT.

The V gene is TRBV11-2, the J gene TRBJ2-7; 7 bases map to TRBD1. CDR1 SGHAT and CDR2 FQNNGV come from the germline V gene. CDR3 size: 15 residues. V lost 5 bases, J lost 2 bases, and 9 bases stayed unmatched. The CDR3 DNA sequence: TGTGCCAGCAGCGGATCGGGACAGCTGACCTACGAGCAGTACTTC. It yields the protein CASSGSGQLTYEQYF. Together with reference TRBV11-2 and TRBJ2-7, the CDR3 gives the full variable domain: EAGVAQSPRYKIIEKRQSVAFWCNPISGHATLYWYQQILGQGPKLLIQFQNNGVVDDSQLPKDRFSAERLKGVDSTLKIQPAKLEDSAVYLCASSGSGQLTYEQYFGPGTRLTVT.

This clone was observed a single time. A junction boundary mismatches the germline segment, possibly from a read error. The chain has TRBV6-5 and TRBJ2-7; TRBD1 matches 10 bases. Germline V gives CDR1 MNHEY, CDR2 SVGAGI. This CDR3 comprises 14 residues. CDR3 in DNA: TGTGCCAGCAGTGACTCCGACAGGGGGCACGAGCAGTACTTC. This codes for CASSDSDRGHEQYF.

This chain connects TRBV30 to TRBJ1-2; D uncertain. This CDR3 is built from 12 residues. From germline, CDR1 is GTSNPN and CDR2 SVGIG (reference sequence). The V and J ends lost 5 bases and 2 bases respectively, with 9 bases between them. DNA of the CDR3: TGTGCCTGGTTCGACAAGAACTATGGCTACACCTTC. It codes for CAWFDKNYGYTF.

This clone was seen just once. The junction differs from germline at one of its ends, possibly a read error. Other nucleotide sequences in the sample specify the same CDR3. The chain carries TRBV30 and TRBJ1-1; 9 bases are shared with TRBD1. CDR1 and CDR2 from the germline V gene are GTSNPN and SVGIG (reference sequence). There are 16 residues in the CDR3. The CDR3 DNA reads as TGTGCCTGGTTCTCAGTGGGCCCGACAGGGGGTACTGAGGCTTTCTTT. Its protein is CAWFSVGPTGGTEAFF.

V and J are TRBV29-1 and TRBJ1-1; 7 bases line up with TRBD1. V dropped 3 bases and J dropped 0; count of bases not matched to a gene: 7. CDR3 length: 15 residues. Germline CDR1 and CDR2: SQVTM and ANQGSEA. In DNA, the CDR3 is TGCAGCGTTGAGGGGACAGCGCGAATGAACACTGAAGCTTTCTTT. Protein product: CSVEGTARMNTEAFF. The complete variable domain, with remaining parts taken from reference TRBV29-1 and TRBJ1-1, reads SAVISQKPSRDICQRGTSLTIQCQVDSQVTMMFWYRQQPGQSLTLIATANQGSEATYESGFVIDKFPISRPNLTFSTLTVSNMSPEDSSIYLCSVEGTARMNTEAFFGQGTRLTVV.

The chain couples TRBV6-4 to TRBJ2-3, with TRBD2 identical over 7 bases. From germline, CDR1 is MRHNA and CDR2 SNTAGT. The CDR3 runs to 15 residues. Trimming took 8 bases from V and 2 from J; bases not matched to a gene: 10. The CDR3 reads CASAYGSGDTDTQYF. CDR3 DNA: TGTGCCAGCGCCTATGGGAGCGGGGACACAGATACGCAGTATTTT.

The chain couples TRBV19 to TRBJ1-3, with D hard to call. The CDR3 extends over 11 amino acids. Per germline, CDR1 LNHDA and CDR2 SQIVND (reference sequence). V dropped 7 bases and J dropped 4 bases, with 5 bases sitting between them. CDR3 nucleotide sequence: TGTGCCAGTATCGTAGGAAACACCATATATTTT. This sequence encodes CASIVGNTIYF.

This CDR3 reads CASSQEPQPSLGPDTQYF. CDR3 coding DNA: TGCGCCAGCAGCCAAGAGCCCCAGCCGTCCCTAGGTCCAGATACGCAGTATTTT. The genes are TRBV4-3 and TRBJ2-3; no reliable D call. Germline V lookup: CDR1 LGHNA, CDR2 YSLEER. This CDR3 contains 18 residues. V was shortened by 0 bases and J by 4 bases, with 20 bases between the two germline ends.

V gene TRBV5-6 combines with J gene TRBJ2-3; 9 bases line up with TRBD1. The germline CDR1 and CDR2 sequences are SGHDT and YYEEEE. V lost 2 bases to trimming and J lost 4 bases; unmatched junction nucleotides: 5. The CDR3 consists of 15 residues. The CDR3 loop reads CASSFVDRGPDTQYF. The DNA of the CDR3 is TGTGCCAGCAGCTTTGTGGACAGGGGCCCAGATACGCAGTATTTT.

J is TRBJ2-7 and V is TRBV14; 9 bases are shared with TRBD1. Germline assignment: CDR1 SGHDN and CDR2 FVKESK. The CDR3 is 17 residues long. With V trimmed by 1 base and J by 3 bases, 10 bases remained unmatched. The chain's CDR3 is CASSQGFIGDRVYEQYF. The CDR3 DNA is TGTGCCAGCAGCCAAGGGTTTATAGGGGACAGGGTCTACGAGCAGTACTTC. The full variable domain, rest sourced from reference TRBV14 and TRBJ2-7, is EAGVTQFPSHSVIEKGQTVTLRCDPISGHDNLYWYRRVMGKEIKFLLHFVKESKQDESGMPNNRFLAERTGGTYSTLKVQPAELEDSGVYFCASSQGFIGDRVYEQYFGPGTRLTVT.

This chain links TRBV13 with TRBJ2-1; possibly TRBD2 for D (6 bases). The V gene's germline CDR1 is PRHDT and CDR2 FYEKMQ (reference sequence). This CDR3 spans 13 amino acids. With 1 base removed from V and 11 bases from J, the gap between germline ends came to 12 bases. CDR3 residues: CASSLVIAGQQFF. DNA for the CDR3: TGTGCCAGCAGCTTAGTTATCGCGGGGCAGCAGTTCTTC.

CDR3 coding DNA: TGTGCCAGCAGCTACACCGGGACTAGCGGGGGGGCCCCCACAGATACGCAGTATTTT. Amino acids: CASSYTGTSGGAPTDTQYF. The V gene is TRBV7-2, the J gene TRBJ2-3; 16 bases line up with TRBD2. J was trimmed by 2 bases and V by 4 bases; bases with no gene match: 9. Germline CDR1 is SGHTA and CDR2 is FQGNSA. This CDR3 has 19 residues.

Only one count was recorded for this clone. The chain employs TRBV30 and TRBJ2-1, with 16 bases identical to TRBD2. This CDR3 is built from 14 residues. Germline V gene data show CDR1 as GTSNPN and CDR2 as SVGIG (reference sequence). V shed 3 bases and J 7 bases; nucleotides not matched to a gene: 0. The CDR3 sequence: CAWRGLAGGNEQFF. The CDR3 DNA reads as TGTGCCTGGAGGGGACTAGCGGGGGGGAATGAGCAGTTCTTC. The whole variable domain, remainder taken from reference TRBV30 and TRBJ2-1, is SQTIHQWPATLVQPVGSPLSLECTVEGTSNPNLYWYRQAAGRGLQLLFYSVGIGQISSEVPQNLSASRPQDRQFILSSKKLLLSDSGFYLCAWRGLAGGNEQFFGPGTRLTVL.

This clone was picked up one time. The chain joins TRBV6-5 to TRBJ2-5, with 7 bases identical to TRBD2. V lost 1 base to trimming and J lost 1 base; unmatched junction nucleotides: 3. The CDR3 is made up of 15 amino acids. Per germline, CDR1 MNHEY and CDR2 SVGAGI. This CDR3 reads CASSYFSGGQETQYF. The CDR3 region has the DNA TGTGCCAGCAGTTACTTCTCGGGGGGCCAAGAGACCCAGTACTTC.

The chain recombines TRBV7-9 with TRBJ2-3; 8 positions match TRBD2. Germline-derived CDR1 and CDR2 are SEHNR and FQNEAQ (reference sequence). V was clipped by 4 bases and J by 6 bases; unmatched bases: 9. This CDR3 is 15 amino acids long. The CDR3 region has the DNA TGTGCCAGCAGCTCTCCAGCGGGAGAAGGTGATACGCAGTATTTT. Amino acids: CASSSPAGEGDTQYF. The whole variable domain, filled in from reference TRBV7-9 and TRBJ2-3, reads DTGVSQNPRHKITKRGQNVTFRCDPISEHNRLYWYRQTLGQGPEFLTYFQNEAQLEKSRLLSDRFSAERPKGSFSTLEIQRTEQGDSAMYLCASSSPAGEGDTQYFGPGTRLTVL.

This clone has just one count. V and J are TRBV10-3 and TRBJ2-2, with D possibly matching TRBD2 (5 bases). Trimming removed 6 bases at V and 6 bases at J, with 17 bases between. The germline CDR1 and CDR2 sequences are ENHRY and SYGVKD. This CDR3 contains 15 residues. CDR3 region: CAIRPTGTVAGELFF. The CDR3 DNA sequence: TGTGCCATCAGGCCGACGGGAACGGTGGCCGGGGAGCTGTTTTTT.

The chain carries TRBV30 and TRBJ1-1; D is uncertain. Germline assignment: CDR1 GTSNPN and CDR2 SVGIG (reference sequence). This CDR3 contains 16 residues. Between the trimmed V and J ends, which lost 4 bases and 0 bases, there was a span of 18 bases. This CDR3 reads CAWKRRRESLNTEAFF. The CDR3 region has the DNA TGTGCCTGGAAACGGAGGAGGGAGTCCTTGAACACTGAAGCTTTCTTT.

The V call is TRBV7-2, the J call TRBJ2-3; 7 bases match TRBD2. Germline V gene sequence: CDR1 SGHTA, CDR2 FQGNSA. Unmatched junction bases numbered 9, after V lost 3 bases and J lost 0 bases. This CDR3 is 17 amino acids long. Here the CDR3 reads CASSLGGDHSSTDTQYF. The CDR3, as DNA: TGTGCCAGCAGCTTGGGGGGGGACCACTCTAGCACAGATACGCAGTATTTT.

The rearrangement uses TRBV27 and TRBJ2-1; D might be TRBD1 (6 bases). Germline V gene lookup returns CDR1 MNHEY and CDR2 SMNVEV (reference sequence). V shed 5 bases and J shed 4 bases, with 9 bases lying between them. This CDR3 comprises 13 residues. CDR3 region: CASSTTGYNEQFF. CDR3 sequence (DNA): TGTGCCAGCAGTACGACAGGTTACAATGAGCAGTTCTTC.

CDR3 bases: TGTGCCAGCAGCCCCCCTCCGGGGGACACAGATACGCAGTATTTT. Its translation is CASSPPPGDTDTQYF. The chain has TRBV7-3 and TRBJ2-3; perhaps TRBD2 as D (6 bases). CDR1 is SGHTA, CDR2 FQGTGA, per germline. V lost 5 bases to trimming and J lost 2 bases, with 14 bases between them. The CDR3 has 15 amino acids.

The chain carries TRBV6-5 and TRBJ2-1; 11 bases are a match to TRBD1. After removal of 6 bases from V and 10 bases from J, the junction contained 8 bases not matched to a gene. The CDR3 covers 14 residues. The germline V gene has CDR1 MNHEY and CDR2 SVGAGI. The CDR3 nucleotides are TGTGCCAGCAGCCGGGACAGGGGGGTAGGGGAGCAGTTCTTC. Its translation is CASSRDRGVGEQFF.

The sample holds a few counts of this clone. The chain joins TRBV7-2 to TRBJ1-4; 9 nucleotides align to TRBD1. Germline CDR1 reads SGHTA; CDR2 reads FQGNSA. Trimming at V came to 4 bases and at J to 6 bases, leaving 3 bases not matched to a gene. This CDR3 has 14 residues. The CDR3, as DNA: TGTGCCAGCAGCTCCGGGACAGGGCATGAAAAACTGTTTTTT. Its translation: CASSSGTGHEKLFF.